This T cell receptor beta chain was captured in a study of cytomegalovirus exposure and HLA in healthy donors. Worth noting for this clone: Its antigen remains unknown. Other DNA sequences in this specimen translate into the identical CDR3.

Study conclusions and caveats: Later on, an analysis showed TCR association rates differing by HLA locus, with DRB1 the most and HLA-C the fewest. HLA allele associations emerged for roughly 17,000 TCR beta sequences in a later analysis, at 0.05 false discovery rate.

Primers included in the PCR were 60 Vbeta and 13 Jbeta primers. Measured with immunoSEQ multiplex PCR; TCRdb has only the in-frame clones, and not every one. The sample consists of more than 100,000 clones, 82% of them appearing once. The sequenced material came from PBMCs. The receptor comes from a woman in her 50s in good health and CMV-seropositive.

CDR3 DNA sequence: TGCGCCAGCAGCTTCCGACAGGGCTACGAGCAGTACTTC. As protein: CASSFRQGYEQYF. The rearrangement links TRBV5-1 to TRBJ2-7; 7 bases match TRBD1. J was trimmed by 3 bases and V by 2 bases; bases with no gene match: 2. There are 13 residues in the CDR3. CDR1 and CDR2 (germline): SGHRS, YFSETQ.